A single TCR beta chain is shown here with its context. This entry belongs to a study of cytomegalovirus exposure and HLA in healthy donors. Study-level background: There were 100 million to 130 million unique TCR beta sequences, drawn from 150 million to 200 million T cells, in an earlier analysis.

The CDR3 covers 15 residues. Germline V CDR1 and CDR2: SGDLS, YYNGEE. The germline V and J ends were trimmed by 0 bases and 6 bases, with 13 bases remaining between them. The donors (healthy individuals) were bone marrow donors. PCR involved 60 Vbeta and 13 Jbeta primers. The assay was immunoSEQ multiplex PCR, and TCRdb's table has in-frame clones only and misses some. Of nearly 200,000 clones detected, over 65% appear once; the ten largest clones hold 0.075% to 0.1%. The chain recombines TRBV9 with TRBJ1-5; TRBD1 is a possible D gene (5 bases). The sequenced sample was PBMCs. This receptor was taken from a boy between 2 and 10 years old in good health and CMV-seronegative. The DNA of the CDR3 is TGTGCCAGCAGCGTAGATGGGACTGATGGTCAGCCCCAGCATTTT. It codes for CASSVDGTDGQPQHF. Using reference TRBV9 and TRBJ1-5 for the parts outside the CDR3, the full variable domain is DSGVTQTPKHLITATGQRVTLRCSPRSGDLSVYWYQQSLDQGLQFLIQYYNGEERAKGNILERFSAQQFPDLHSELNLSSLELGDSALYFCASSVDGTDGQPQHFGDGTRLSIL.